This TCR beta chain was identified in a study of OX40 agonist ivuxolimab in advanced cancers. Findings and limits, study-wide: The average count of expanded clones was higher among CD8+ T cells than among CD4+. Clonal expansion among partial responders at 0.1-3.0 mg/kg ranked near the lowest.

The table came from immunoSEQ multiplex PCR; TCRdb's copy has only in-frame clones and leaves some out. The table lists about 95,000 clones, 91% of them singletons. This CDR3 has 14 residues. Germline-derived CDR1 and CDR2 are SNHLY and FYNNEI. The V and J ends lost 6 bases and 5 bases respectively, with 13 bases between them. Concerning this clone: Its matching antigen is unknown.

This sequence joins TRBV2 and TRBJ1-4, with D possibly matching TRBD1 (5 bases). This specimen was CD4+ or CD8+ T cells sorted from blood, taken in a trial of the OX40 agonist ivuxolimab. This sequence was found in an adult with an advanced solid tumor such as melanoma, head and neck, liver or kidney cancer. The CDR3 protein is CASSYGTANEKLFF. Here the CDR3 DNA reads TGTGCCAGCAGCTACGGGACGGCGAATGAAAAACTGTTTTTT.